Following are 5 T cell receptor beta chains from one sample sequenced in a study of blood T cell repertoires in COVID-19. This table comes from immunoSEQ multiplex PCR, and its TCRdb copy is limited to in-frame clones, with some not included. The sample includes 90,000 or so clones, roughly 83% of them seen just once. The sequenced sample consisted of peripheral blood. Receptor source: a human donor in a cohort sampled during active COVID-19.

This chain connects TRBV6-5 to TRBJ1-2; D unresolved. Germline CDR1 and CDR2: MNHEY and SVGAGI. Trimming took off 4 bases at V and 2 bases at J, with 11 bases between the two ends. The CDR3 contains 14 residues. The CDR3 DNA follows: TGTGCCAGCAGTTCCCTGAGTTTCAACTATGGCTACACCTTC. Translating it yields CASSSLSFNYGYTF.

The rearrangement joins TRBV6-1 to TRBJ2-5; maybe TRBD2 (6 bases). This CDR3 has 15 residues. CDR1 and CDR2 from the germline V gene are MNHNS and SASEGT. V was shortened by 1 base and J by 9 bases, with 18 bases between the two germline ends. The CDR3 is CASSEGGTPSGAQYF. DNA of the CDR3: TGTGCCAGCAGTGAAGGCGGGACTCCTTCGGGGGCCCAGTACTTC.

The genes are TRBV7-2 and TRBJ2-7; the match to TRBD2 covers 10 bases. V gave up 5 bases and J gave up 3 bases; unmatched junction bases: 7. The CDR3 runs to 15 residues. In germline, CDR1 is SGHTA, CDR2 FQGNSA. CDR3 region: CASSDGLADLYEQYF. For the CDR3, the DNA is TGTGCCAGCAGCGATGGACTAGCGGACCTCTACGAGCAGTACTTC.

V and J are TRBV5-1 and TRBJ2-1; 7 bases align to TRBD2. Germline assignment: CDR1 SGHRS and CDR2 YFSETQ. Trimming at V came to 7 bases and at J to 0 bases, leaving 4 bases not matched to a gene. The CDR3 extends over 14 amino acids. The CDR3 coding sequence is TGCGCCAGCGGCGGGGGATCCTCCTACAATGAGCAGTTCTTC. This gives the protein CASGGGSSYNEQFF.

The V and J genes are TRBV7-2 and TRBJ2-7; maybe TRBD2 (5 bases). The CDR3 consists of 12 residues. Trimming took 5 bases from V and 4 from J, leaving 9 bases between them. The germline V gene has CDR1 SGHTA and CDR2 FQGNSA. CDR3 bases: TGTGCCAGCAGCCTACGGGGTTACGAGCAGTACTTC. It is translated as CASSLRGYEQYF.